Following are 13 T cell receptor beta chains from one sample sequenced in a study of T cell repertoires in cytomegalovirus infection. TCRdb ran MiXCR on the reads and lists one entry per CDR3 protein. The table records 150,000 to 200,000 distinct CDR3 sequences, 17% of them present only once. Sequenced material: CD8+ T cells from PBMCs. Receptors were obtained from a human donor in good health (CMV status not recorded). Some clones in this sample may be carry-over from other donors' samples.

This clonotype was counted only a few times. The rearrangement links TRBV6-2 or TRBV6-3 to TRBJ1-5; 7 bases map to TRBD1. The germline CDR1 and CDR2 sequences are MNHEY and SVGEGT. Germline trimming cut 6 bases from V and 1 base from J; bases unmatched to any gene: 9. This CDR3 spans 16 amino acids. The CDR3 is CASSNRDRGSNQPQHF. CDR3 nucleotides: TGTGCCAGCAGCAACCGGGACAGAGGCAGCAATCAGCCCCAGCATTTT.

This clonotype was counted a few times. This chain connects TRBV11-1 to TRBJ2-7; 10 bases are shared with TRBD1. J was trimmed by 3 bases and V by 3 bases; bases with no gene match: 11. The CDR3 sequence is 17 residues long. CDR1 is SGHAT, CDR2 FQDESV, per germline (reference sequence). The DNA for the CDR3 is TGTGCCAGCAGCTTGAAAGGACAGGGGGTATCTGACTACGAGCAGTACTTC. It specifies CASSLKGQGVSDYEQYF.

The chain recombines TRBV10-3 with TRBJ2-6; D tentatively fits TRBD1 or TRBD2 (5 bases each). V dropped 3 bases and J dropped 0 bases, with 18 bases sitting between them. CDR3 length equals 19 residues. Germline CDR1 is ENHRY and CDR2 is SYGVKD. This chain's CDR3 is CAISDPGFRDPSGANVLTF. The CDR3 DNA reads as TGTGCCATCAGTGACCCAGGGTTTAGGGACCCCTCTGGGGCCAACGTCCTGACTTTC.

The chain is built from TRBV7-9 and TRBJ1-2, with D possibly TRBD1 on 6 matching bases. CDR1 SEHNR and CDR2 FQNEAQ come from the germline V gene (reference sequence). Trimming stripped 6 bases from V and 6 bases from J, with 14 bases between. This CDR3 has 13 residues. CDR3 nucleotides: TGTGCCAGCAGAATCACAGGGTCTGATGGCTACACCTTC. It codes for CASRITGSDGYTF. The full variable domain, completed using reference TRBV7-9 and TRBJ1-2, is DTGVSQNPRHKITKRGQNVTFRCDPISEHNRLYWYRQTLGQGPEFLTYFQNEAQLEKSRLLSDRFSAERPKGSFSTLEIQRTEQGDSAMYLCASRITGSDGYTFGSGTRLTVV.

In its sample, this clonotype was seen a few times. This chain links TRBV7-2 with TRBJ2-5; D remains ambiguous. Germline CDR1 is SGHTA and CDR2 is FQGNSA. The V and J ends lost 5 bases and 4 bases respectively, with 8 bases between them. The length of the CDR3 is 12 residues. CDR3 region: CASSPRRETQYF. CDR3 bases: TGTGCCAGCAGCCCCCGGCGAGAGACCCAGTACTTC.

In this sample, this clonotype turned up a few times. The V call is TRBV12-3 or TRBV12-4, the J call TRBJ2-1; D unclear. Trimming left V 3 bases short and J 2 bases short, with 8 bases between. This CDR3 spans 14 amino acids. The CDR3 protein is CASSFPRTYNEQFF. The DNA for the CDR3 is TGTGCCAGCAGTTTCCCCAGAACCTACAATGAGCAGTTCTTC.

This rearrangement joins TRBV13 to TRBJ2-2; D possibly corresponds to TRBD1 (6 bases). CDR3 length equals 16 residues. The ends were cut back, 4 bases at V and 2 bases at J, with 14 bases in the middle. The germline V gene has CDR1 PRHDT and CDR2 FYEKMQ (reference sequence). Here the CDR3 DNA reads TGTGCCAGCAGCTCAGTGGAGGACAGAAACACCGGGGAGCTGTTTTTT. Translated: CASSSVEDRNTGELFF.

This clonotype was seen ten or more times. CDR3 protein: CASSSITGTASYEQYF. As DNA, the CDR3 is TGTGCCAGCAGCTCCATTACCGGGACAGCCTCCTACGAGCAGTACTTC. V usage is TRBV7-6 and J usage is TRBJ2-7; 7 nucleotides align to TRBD1. V lost 4 bases, J lost 0 bases, and 9 bases stayed unmatched. Germline V gene data show CDR1 as SGHVS and CDR2 as FNYEAQ. This CDR3 region has 16 residues.

This clonotype was counted only a few times. The chain recombines TRBV7-9 with TRBJ1-1; 7 bases line up with TRBD1. V shed 5 bases, J shed 5 bases, and the junction held 5 bases outside the gene matches. Germline CDR1 SEHNR, CDR2 FQNEAQ (reference sequence). CDR3 length equals 13 residues. CDR3 loop: CASSLDRVTEAFF. The DNA for the CDR3 is TGTGCCAGCAGCCTAGACAGGGTTACTGAAGCTTTCTTT. The full variable domain, completed using reference TRBV7-9 and TRBJ1-1, is DTGVSQNPRHKITKRGQNVTFRCDPISEHNRLYWYRQTLGQGPEFLTYFQNEAQLEKSRLLSDRFSAERPKGSFSTLEIQRTEQGDSAMYLCASSLDRVTEAFFGQGTRLTVV.

The rearrangement joins TRBV25-1 to TRBJ1-1, with unresolved D. Looked up from germline, CDR1 is MGHDK and CDR2 is SYGVNS. Trimming stripped 1 base from V and 3 bases from J, with 6 bases between. The CDR3 is made up of 13 amino acids. CDR3 region: CASSEWEHTEAFF. The CDR3 nucleotides are TGTGCCAGCAGTGAATGGGAACACACTGAAGCTTTCTTT.

Only a few counts were recorded for this clonotype. The chain links TRBV7-8 to TRBJ2-7; maybe TRBD1 (5 bases). Germline V gene data show CDR1 as SGHVS and CDR2 as FQNEAQ. The germline V and J ends were trimmed by 5 bases and 0 bases, with 17 bases remaining between them. The CDR3 length is 16 residues. CDR3 sequence (DNA): TGTGCCAGCAGCCCCGGGTTAGGGGATATCTCCTACGAGCAGTACTTC. Translated: CASSPGLGDISYEQYF.

V is TRBV9 and J is TRBJ1-5, with D perhaps matching TRBD1 (5 bases). CDR1 and CDR2 (germline): SGDLS, YYNGEE. The V and J ends lost 3 bases and 2 bases respectively, with 9 bases between them. The CDR3 runs 14 residues. The CDR3 bases are TGTGCCAGCAGCGGGGAGACAGGCAATCAGCCCCAGCATTTT. It specifies CASSGETGNQPQHF.

V and J are TRBV7-6 and TRBJ1-6; maybe TRBD1 (5 bases). Trimming cost V 5 bases and J 4 bases, with 15 bases left between them. The CDR3 spans 16 residues. CDR1 SGHVS and CDR2 FNYEAQ come from the germline V gene. CDR3 region: CASSPTDEGYNSPLHF. CDR3 bases: TGTGCCAGCAGCCCTACCGACGAGGGGTATAATTCACCCCTCCACTTT.